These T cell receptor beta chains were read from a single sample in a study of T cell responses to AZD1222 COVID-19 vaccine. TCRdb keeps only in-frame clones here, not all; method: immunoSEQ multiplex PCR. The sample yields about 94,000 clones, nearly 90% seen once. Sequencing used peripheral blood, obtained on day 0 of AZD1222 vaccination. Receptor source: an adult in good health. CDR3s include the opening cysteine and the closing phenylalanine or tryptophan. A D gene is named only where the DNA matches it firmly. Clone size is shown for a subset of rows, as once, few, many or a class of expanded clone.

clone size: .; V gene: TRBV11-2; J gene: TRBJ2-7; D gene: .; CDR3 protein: CASSYSQGAYEQYF; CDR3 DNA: TGTGCCAGCAGCTATAGTCAAGGGGCCTACGAGCAGTACTTC
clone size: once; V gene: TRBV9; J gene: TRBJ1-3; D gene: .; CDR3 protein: CASSMGGHPGSGNTIYF; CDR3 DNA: TGTGCCAGCAGCATGGGGGGGCACCCCGGCTCTGGAAACACCATATATTTT
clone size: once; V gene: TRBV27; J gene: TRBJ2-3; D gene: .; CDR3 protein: CASSPYDGGPSTDTQYF; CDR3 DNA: TGTGCCAGCAGTCCGTACGATGGGGGGCCCAGCACAGATACGCAGTATTTT
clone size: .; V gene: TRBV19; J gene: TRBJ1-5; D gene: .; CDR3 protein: CASSIPGAGGSNQPQHF; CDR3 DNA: TGTGCCAGTAGTATTCCCGGGGCGGGAGGCAGCAATCAGCCCCAGCATTTT
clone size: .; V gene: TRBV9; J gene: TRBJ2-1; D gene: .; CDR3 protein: CASSPFAGYNEQFF; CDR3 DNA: TGTGCCAGCAGCCCTTTCGCGGGCTACAATGAGCAGTTCTTC
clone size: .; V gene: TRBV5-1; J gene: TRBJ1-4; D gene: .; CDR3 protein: CASSFGEQGGSEKLFF; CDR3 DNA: TGCGCCAGCAGCTTCGGAGAACAGGGTGGGAGCGAAAAACTGTTTTTT
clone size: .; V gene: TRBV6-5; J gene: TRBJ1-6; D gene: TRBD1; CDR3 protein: CASMPQGLSPLHF; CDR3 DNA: TGTGCCTCTATGCCACAGGGGCTCTCACCCCTCCACTTT
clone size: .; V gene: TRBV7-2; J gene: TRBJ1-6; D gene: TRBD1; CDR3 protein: CASSRTGAAYNSPLHF; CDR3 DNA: TGTGCCAGCAGCAGGACAGGGGCGGCCTATAATTCACCCCTCCACTTT
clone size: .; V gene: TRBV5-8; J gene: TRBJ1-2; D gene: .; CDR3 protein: CASSLAGNLYGYTF; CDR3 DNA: TGTGCCAGCAGCTTGGCCGGGAACCTCTATGGCTACACCTTC
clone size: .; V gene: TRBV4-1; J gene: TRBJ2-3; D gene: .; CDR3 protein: CASSQAVVRDTQYF; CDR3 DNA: TGCGCCAGCAGCCAAGCGGTCGTTCGGGATACGCAGTATTTT
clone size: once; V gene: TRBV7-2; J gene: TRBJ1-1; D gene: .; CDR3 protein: CASSPAMNTEAFF; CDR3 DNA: TGTGCCAGCAGTCCAGCCATGAACACTGAAGCTTTCTTT
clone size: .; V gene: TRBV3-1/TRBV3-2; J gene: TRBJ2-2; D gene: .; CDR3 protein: CASSQGTTTGELFF; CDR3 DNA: TGTGCCAGCAGCCAAGGGACTACCACCGGGGAGCTGTTTTTT
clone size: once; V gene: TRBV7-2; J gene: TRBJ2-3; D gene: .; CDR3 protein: CASSSFSPTDTQYF; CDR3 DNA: TGTGCCAGCAGCTCTTTCTCTCCCACAGATACGCAGTATTTT
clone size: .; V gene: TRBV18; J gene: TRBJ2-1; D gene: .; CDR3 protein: CASSPISGNNEQFF; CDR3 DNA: TGTGCCAGCTCACCAATTTCCGGAAACAATGAGCAGTTCTTC
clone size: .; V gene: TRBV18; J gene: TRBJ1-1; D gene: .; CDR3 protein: CASSPGGGRAGTEAFF; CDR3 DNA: TGTGCCAGCTCACCGGGGGGTGGCAGGGCTGGCACTGAAGCTTTCTTT
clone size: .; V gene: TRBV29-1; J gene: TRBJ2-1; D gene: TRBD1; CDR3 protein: CSADRANGNEQFF; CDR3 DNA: TGCAGCGCCGACAGGGCGAATGGGAATGAGCAGTTCTTC
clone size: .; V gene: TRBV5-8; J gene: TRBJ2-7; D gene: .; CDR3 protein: CASSSYPSSYEQYF; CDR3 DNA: TGTGCCAGCAGCTCTTACCCCAGCTCCTACGAGCAGTACTTC
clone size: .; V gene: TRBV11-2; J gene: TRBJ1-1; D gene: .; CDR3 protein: CASSLQRDATEAFF; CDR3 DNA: TGTGCCAGCAGCTTACAGAGGGACGCCACTGAAGCTTTCTTT
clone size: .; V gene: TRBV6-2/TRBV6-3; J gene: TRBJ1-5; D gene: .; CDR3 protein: CASSYINQPQHF; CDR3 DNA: TGTGCCAGCAGTTACATCAATCAGCCCCAGCATTTT
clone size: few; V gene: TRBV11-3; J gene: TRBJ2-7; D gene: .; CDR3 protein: CASSLDFPGPYEQYF; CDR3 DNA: TGTGCCAGCAGCTTAGACTTTCCGGGGCCTTACGAGCAGTACTTC
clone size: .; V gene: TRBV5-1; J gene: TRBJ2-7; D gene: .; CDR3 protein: CASSLFGDDLQEQYF; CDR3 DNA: TGCGCCAGCAGCTTGTTTGGGGACGATCTGCAGGAGCAGTACTTC
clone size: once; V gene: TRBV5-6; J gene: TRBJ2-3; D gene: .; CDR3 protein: CASSLQLSEYF; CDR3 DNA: TGTGCCAGCAGCTTGCAATTGTCCGAGTATTTT
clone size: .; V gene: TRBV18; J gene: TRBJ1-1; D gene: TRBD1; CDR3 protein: CASSSYGGQGRHTEAFF; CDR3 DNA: TGTGCCAGCTCATCTTATGGGGGACAGGGACGACACACTGAAGCTTTCTTT
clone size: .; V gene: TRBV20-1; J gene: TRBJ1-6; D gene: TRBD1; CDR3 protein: CSASNRGNNSPLHF; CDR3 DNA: TGCAGTGCTAGTAACAGGGGGAATAATTCACCCCTCCACTTT
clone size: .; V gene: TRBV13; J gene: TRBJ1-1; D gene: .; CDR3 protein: CASSLIRGFDEAFF; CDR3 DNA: TGTGCCAGCAGCTTAATCAGGGGATTCGATGAAGCTTTCTTT
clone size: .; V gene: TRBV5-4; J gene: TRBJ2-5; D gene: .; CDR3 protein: CASSLPKGIEETQYF; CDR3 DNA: TGTGCCAGCAGCTTACCTAAAGGGATCGAGGAGACCCAGTACTTC
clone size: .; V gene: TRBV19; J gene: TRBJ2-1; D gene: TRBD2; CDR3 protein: CASSIESSGGPWGQFF; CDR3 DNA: TGTGCCAGTAGTATCGAGTCTAGCGGGGGCCCATGGGGGCAGTTCTTC
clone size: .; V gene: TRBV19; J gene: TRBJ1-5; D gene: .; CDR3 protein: CASSIADLSNQPQHF; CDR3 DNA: TGTGCCAGTAGTATAGCCGATTTGAGCAATCAGCCCCAGCATTTT
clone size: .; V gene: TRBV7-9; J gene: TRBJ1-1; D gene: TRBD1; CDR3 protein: CASSLAVRGLEAFF; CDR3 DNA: TGTGCCAGCAGCTTAGCGGTCAGGGGGCTAGAAGCTTTCTTT
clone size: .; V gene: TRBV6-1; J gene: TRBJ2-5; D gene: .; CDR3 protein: CASNFSPGETQYF; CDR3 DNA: TGTGCCAGCAATTTTAGTCCGGGGGAGACCCAGTACTTC
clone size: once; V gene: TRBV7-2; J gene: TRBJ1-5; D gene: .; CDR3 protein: CASSLERGPQHF; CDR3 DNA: TGTGCCAGCAGCTTAGAGAGGGGACCCCAGCATTTT
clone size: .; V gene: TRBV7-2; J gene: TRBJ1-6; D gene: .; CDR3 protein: CASSPGGSYNSPLHF; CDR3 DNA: TGTGCCAGCAGCCCCGGCGGCTCCTATAATTCACCCCTCCACTTT
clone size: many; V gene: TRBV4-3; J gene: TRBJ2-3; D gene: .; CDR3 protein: CASCDLSSDTQYF; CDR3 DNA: TGCGCCAGCTGTGACCTCTCGTCAGATACGCAGTATTTT
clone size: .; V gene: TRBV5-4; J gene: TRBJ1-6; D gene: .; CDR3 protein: CASSPGTQGNSPLHF; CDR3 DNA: TGTGCCAGCAGCCCAGGGACACAGGGAAATTCACCCCTCCACTTT
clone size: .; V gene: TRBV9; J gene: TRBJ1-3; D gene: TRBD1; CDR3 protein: CASSKTGGGNTIYF; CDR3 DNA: TGTGCCAGCAGTAAGACAGGGGGAGGAAACACCATATATTTT
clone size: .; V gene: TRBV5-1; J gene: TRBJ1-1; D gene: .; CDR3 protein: CASSLGGETEAFF; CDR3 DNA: TGCGCCAGCAGCTTGGGAGGGGAAACTGAAGCTTTCTTT
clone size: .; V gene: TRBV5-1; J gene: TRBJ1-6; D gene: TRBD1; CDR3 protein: CASSLSTGGSRSYNSPLHF; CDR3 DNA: TGCGCCAGCAGCTTGTCGACAGGGGGATCAAGGTCCTATAATTCACCCCTCCACTTT
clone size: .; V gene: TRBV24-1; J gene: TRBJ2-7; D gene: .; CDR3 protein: CATSDTPTGITYEQYF; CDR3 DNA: TGTGCCACCAGTGATACCCCGACAGGAATAACCTACGAGCAGTACTTC
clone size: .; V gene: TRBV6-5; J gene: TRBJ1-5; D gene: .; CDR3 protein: CASSYNSHNQPQHF; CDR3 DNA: TGTGCCAGCAGTTACAACAGCCACAATCAGCCCCAGCATTTT
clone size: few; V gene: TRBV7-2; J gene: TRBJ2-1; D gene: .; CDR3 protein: CASSLEDRRDNEQFF; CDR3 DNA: TGTGCCAGCAGCTTAGAGGATAGGCGAGACAATGAGCAGTTCTTC
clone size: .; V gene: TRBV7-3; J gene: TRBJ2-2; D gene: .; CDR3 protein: CASSLGGGGPRSGELFF; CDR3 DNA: TGTGCCAGCAGCTTAGGAGGCGGGGGCCCCCGGAGCGGGGAGCTGTTTTTT
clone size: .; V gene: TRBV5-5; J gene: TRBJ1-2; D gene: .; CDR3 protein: CASSLQGIGYGYTF; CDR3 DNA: TGTGCCAGCAGCTTGCAGGGGATAGGCTATGGCTACACCTTC
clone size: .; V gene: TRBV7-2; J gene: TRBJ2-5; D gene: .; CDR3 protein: CASSLEYRETQYF; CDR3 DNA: TGTGCCAGCAGCTTAGAATATAGAGAGACCCAGTACTTC
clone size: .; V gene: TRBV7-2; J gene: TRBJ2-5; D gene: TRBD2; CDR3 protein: CASSLAPTSGGSTQETQYF; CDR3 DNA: TGTGCCAGCAGCTTAGCGCCGACTAGCGGGGGTTCCACCCAAGAGACCCAGTACTTC
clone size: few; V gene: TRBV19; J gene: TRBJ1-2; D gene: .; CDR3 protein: CASSVWDRFPYGYTF; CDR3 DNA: TGTGCCAGTAGTGTATGGGACCGATTCCCCTATGGCTACACCTTC
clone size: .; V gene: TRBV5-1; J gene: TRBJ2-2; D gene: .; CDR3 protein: CASSLAPKNTGELFF; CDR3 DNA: TGCGCCAGCAGCTTGGCACCCAAGAACACCGGGGAGCTGTTTTTT
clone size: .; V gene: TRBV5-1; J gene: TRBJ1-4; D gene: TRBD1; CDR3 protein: CASSLGQGQGEKLFF; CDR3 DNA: TGCGCCAGCAGCTTGGGACAGGGTCAAGGCGAAAAACTGTTTTTT
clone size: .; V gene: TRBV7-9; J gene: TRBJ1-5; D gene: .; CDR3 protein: CASSPFLGDGSNQPQHF; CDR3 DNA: TGTGCCAGCAGCCCTTTTTTGGGGGACGGGAGCAATCAGCCCCAGCATTTT
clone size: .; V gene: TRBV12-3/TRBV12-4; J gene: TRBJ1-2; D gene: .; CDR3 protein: CASSLGGARGYTF; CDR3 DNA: TGTGCCAGCAGTTTAGGGGGGGCTCGTGGCTACACCTTC
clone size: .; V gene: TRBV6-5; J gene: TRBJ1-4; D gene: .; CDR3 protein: CASSYSWGTNEKLFF; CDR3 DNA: TGTGCCAGCAGTTACTCTTGGGGTACTAATGAAAAACTGTTTTTT
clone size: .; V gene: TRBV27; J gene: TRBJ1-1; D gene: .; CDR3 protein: CASSLGGRTEAFF; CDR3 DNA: TGTGCCAGCAGTTTAGGGGGTAGGACTGAAGCTTTCTTT
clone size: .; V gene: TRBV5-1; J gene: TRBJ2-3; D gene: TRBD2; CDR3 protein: CASSLMTSGGNTDTQYF; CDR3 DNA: TGCGCCAGCAGCCTCATGACTAGCGGGGGGAACACAGATACGCAGTATTTT
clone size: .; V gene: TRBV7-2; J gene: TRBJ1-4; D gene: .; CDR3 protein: CASSQGQDFEKLFF; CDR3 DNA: TGTGCCAGCAGCCAAGGCCAGGATTTTGAAAAACTGTTTTTT
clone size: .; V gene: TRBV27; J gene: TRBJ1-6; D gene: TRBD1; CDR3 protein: CASSLGQGGNSPLHF; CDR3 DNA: TGTGCCAGCAGTTTAGGGCAGGGGGGTAATTCACCCCTCCACTTT